These 16 T cell receptor beta chains came from one sample sequenced in a study of CD8 T cells in ankylosing spondylitis. TCRdb itself ran the 5' RACE reads through MiXCR, one entry per CDR3 protein. The table lists roughly 240,000 distinct CDR3 sequences, roughly 32% of them singletons. The sample taken for sequencing was blood, either unsorted or a sorted T cell fraction (not recorded which). Source of these receptors: a male donor with ankylosing spondylitis or in good health (not recorded which).

The chain joins TRBV11-2 to TRBJ2-3, with 14 positions matching TRBD2. Germline trimming cut 4 bases from V and 4 bases from J; bases unmatched to any gene: 1. This CDR3 contains 15 residues. Germline lookup yields CDR1 SGHAT and CDR2 FQNNGV. CDR3 in DNA: TGTGCCAGCAGCTCGGGACTAGCGGGGGCAGATACGCAGTATTTT. It specifies CASSSGLAGADTQYF.

This clonotype was counted a few times. The V call is TRBV12-3 or TRBV12-4, the J call TRBJ1-2; D uncertain. V lost 3 bases, J lost 8 bases, and 7 bases lay in between. This CDR3 has 11 residues. CDR3 nucleotides: TGTGCCAGCAGTTTGGGGTCCGGCTACACCTTC. It is translated as CASSLGSGYTF.

J is TRBJ1-4 and V is TRBV6-1, with D possibly matching TRBD1 (5 bases). The CDR3 spans 14 residues. The V gene's germline CDR1 is MNHNS and CDR2 SASEGT. Trimming pared 6 bases from V and 6 bases from J, leaving 14 bases between. The CDR3 loop is CASSGASGDEKLFF. CDR3 DNA sequence: TGTGCCAGCAGCGGGGCCTCCGGAGATGAAAAACTGTTTTTT.

This chain joins TRBV7-3 and TRBJ2-3; a weak D match, TRBD1 (5 bases). V lost 6 bases, J lost 2 bases, and 12 bases lay in between. This CDR3 spans 14 amino acids. The germline gives CDR1 SGHTA, CDR2 FQGTGA. The CDR3 loop is CASSPGHTTDTQYF. In nucleotides, the CDR3 is TGTGCCAGCAGTCCCGGACACACCACAGATACGCAGTATTTT.

The table lists this clonotype with a few counts. The V call is TRBV20-1, the J call TRBJ1-1; the D is unclear. Trimming pared 4 bases from V and 5 bases from J, leaving 20 bases between. The CDR3 totals 15 residues. CDR1 and CDR2 from the germline V gene are DFQATT and SNEGSKA (reference sequence). Here the CDR3 DNA reads TGCAGTGCTAACGCGAGGGCCCTAGGAAGGACTGAAGCTTTCTTT. As protein: CSANARALGRTEAFF.

This clonotype was counted a few times. The V and J genes are TRBV5-1 and TRBJ1-1, with no clear D. The CDR3 totals 17 residues. V was clipped by 4 bases and J by 0 bases, with 19 bases between them. Germline V gives CDR1 SGHRS, CDR2 YFSETQ. The CDR3 here is CASSRYSSAGMNTEAFF. Here the CDR3 DNA reads TGCGCCAGCAGCCGTTATTCTTCGGCAGGTATGAACACTGAAGCTTTCTTT.

The V call is TRBV20-1, the J call TRBJ2-7; TRBD2 aligns across 7 bases. The ends lost 6 bases at V and 7 bases at J; junction bases unmatched: 6. Germline V gives CDR1 DFQATT, CDR2 SNEGSKA (reference sequence). CDR3 length: 11 amino acids. The CDR3 nucleotides are TGCAGTGCCTCGGGGGGAGTAGAGCAGTACTTC. Protein sequence: CSASGGVEQYF.

V usage is TRBV12-3 or TRBV12-4 and J usage is TRBJ2-7, with D possibly TRBD2 on 5 matching bases. Trimming shortened V by 6 bases and J by 2 bases, and 8 bases separated the two germline ends. This CDR3 has 12 amino acids. The CDR3 nucleotides are TGTGCCAGCAGCGACGGGACCTACGAGCAGTACTTC. This translates into CASSDGTYEQYF.

This clonotype was detected a few times. The chain uses TRBV29-1 and TRBJ1-1; D not resolved. V dropped 1 base and J dropped 4 bases, with 4 bases sitting between them. Germline V lookup: CDR1 SQVTM, CDR2 ANQGSEA. The CDR3 spans 11 residues. The CDR3 spells CSVEGVTEAFF. The CDR3 DNA is TGCAGCGTTGAAGGGGTCACTGAAGCTTTCTTT.

In DNA form, the CDR3 reads TGCAGTGCTGGGACAGGGGACACCGGGGAGCTGTTTTTT. It yields the protein CSAGTGDTGELFF. V is TRBV20-1 and J is TRBJ2-2, with TRBD1 matching 10 bases. From germline, CDR1 is DFQATT and CDR2 SNEGSKA (reference sequence). V lost 5 bases and J lost 3; bases outside the gene matches: 0. The CDR3 totals 13 residues.

This clonotype was counted a single time. The chain joins TRBV7-3 to TRBJ2-1; tentative D call: TRBD2 (5 bases). The V and J ends lost 6 bases and 6 bases respectively, with 15 bases between them. The germline V gene encodes CDR1 SGHTA and CDR2 FQGTGA. This CDR3 has 14 residues. CDR3 in amino acids: CASRLKPAGNEQFF. CDR3 DNA sequence: TGTGCCAGCAGGCTTAAACCGGCGGGCAATGAGCAGTTCTTC.

This clonotype was seen a few times. This chain links TRBV27 with TRBJ1-2; possibly TRBD1 for D (5 bases). CDR3 length: 14 amino acids. Germline lookup yields CDR1 MNHEY and CDR2 SMNVEV (reference sequence). V dropped 3 bases and J dropped 4 bases, with 12 bases sitting between them. CDR3: CASSFQRGGYGYTF. CDR3 coding DNA: TGTGCCAGCAGTTTTCAGAGGGGTGGCTATGGCTACACCTTC.

The V gene is TRBV5-1, the J gene TRBJ2-3; 10 bases align to TRBD1. V trimming: 4 bases; J trimming: 1 base; junction bases outside the gene matches: 6. Looked up from germline, CDR1 is SGHRS and CDR2 is YFSETQ. The length of the CDR3 is 16 residues. The CDR3 region is CASSPGGTGGTDTQYF. CDR3 nucleotides: TGCGCCAGCAGCCCCGGAGGGACAGGGGGCACAGATACGCAGTATTTT.

The rearrangement links TRBV10-3 to TRBJ1-1, with a possible D match to TRBD1 (6 bases). This CDR3 is 14 amino acids long. Germline CDR1 and CDR2: ENHRY and SYGVKD. V lost 0 bases, J lost 4 bases, and 9 bases lay in between. The CDR3 DNA is TGTGCCATCAGTGAGTCGGCGGGGGCCACTGAAGCTTTCTTT. Translated: CAISESAGATEAFF.

The chain is built from TRBV7-2 and TRBJ1-1; no clear D. In germline, CDR1 is SGHTA, CDR2 FQGNSA. Between the trimmed V and J ends, which lost 3 bases and 5 bases, there was a span of 4 bases. This CDR3 is 11 amino acids long. The CDR3 DNA sequence: TGTGCCAGCAGCTTGCTTACTGAAGCTTTCTTT. This encodes CASSLLTEAFF.

This clonotype was observed a handful of times. The chain carries TRBV15 and TRBJ2-4; D remains ambiguous. There are 16 residues in the CDR3. V was clipped by 4 bases and J by 0 bases, with 13 bases between them. Per germline, CDR1 LNHNV and CDR2 YYDKDF (reference sequence). CDR3 amino acids: CATSKTRSLAKNIQYF. DNA for the CDR3: TGTGCCACCAGCAAGACTCGTTCCCTAGCCAAAAACATTCAGTACTTC.